This section outlines one TCR beta chain sequence together with its context. Other DNA sequences in this specimen translate into the identical CDR3. The entry originates in a study of blood T cell repertoires in COVID-19. At the level of the study: The study drew acute and convalescent COVID-19 samples from the United States, Italy and Spain. Sources were T cells, B-cell-depleted T cells, or PBMCs; the material itself was cDNA or gDNA.

Germline CDR1 and CDR2: SGHRS and YFSETQ. V was cut by 0 bases and J by 0 bases, with 7 bases left in between. This CDR3 is 15 amino acids long. Original processing notes: Reference gene primer amplification gave estimated nucleated cell counts. Only in-frame clones appear in the TCRdb table, and some are missing; sequencing was by immunoSEQ multiplex PCR. The DNA was the basis for D and trimming; V, J and clone size are from that table. The profile shows approximately 230,000 clones, around 85% of them singletons. The chain recombines TRBV5-1 with TRBJ1-3; unclear D gene. The sample taken for sequencing was peripheral blood. This clonotype was sampled from a man older than 75 with acute or convalescent COVID-19. Here the CDR3 DNA reads TGCGCCAGCAGCTTGGCCACAGACTCTGGAAACACCATATATTTT. Encoded protein: CASSLATDSGNTIYF.